This paragraph reports one T cell receptor beta chain. The data originate from a study of blood T cell repertoires in COVID-19. Turning to the study itself: Acute and convalescent COVID-19 samples came from the United States, Italy and Spain. The analysed material was cDNA or gDNA that came from T cells, B-cell-depleted T cells, or PBMCs.

This CDR3 region has 15 residues. Trimming at V came to 6 bases and at J to 7 bases, leaving 14 bases not matched to a gene. CDR1 and CDR2 (germline): SNHLY, FYNNEI. Original handling: Reference gene primers were amplified, and this amplification served to estimate nucleated cell counts. The protocol was immunoSEQ multiplex PCR, while the TCRdb copy is restricted to in-frame clones and leaves out a portion. The V and J calls and clone size were taken over from that table, and D and trimming were inferred from the DNA. Here the sample spans roughly 200,000 clones, roughly nine tenths being singletons.

The sequenced sample was peripheral blood. The sequence came from a woman aged 18-29 years who had recovered from COVID-19. This sequence joins TRBV2 and TRBJ2-7; TRBD1 matches at 8 bases. The CDR3 loop reads CASRQRQGASGEQYF. CDR3 in DNA: TGTGCCAGCAGACAACGGCAGGGGGCTTCGGGTGAGCAGTACTTC.